What follows describes a single T cell receptor (beta chain). Its antigen is not identified. Additional DNA sequences in this sample encode the identical CDR3. Germline V gene lookup returns CDR1 SGHTA and CDR2 FQGTGA. V gave up 2 bases and J gave up 3 bases; unmatched junction bases: 3. The CDR3 has 14 residues. This sample is drawn from a study of long-term antiretroviral therapy in people with HIV. As for the study in general: The 2015 immediate-ART recommendation came about a decade after the earliest samples.

Notes on the study in general: Subsequent to ART, diversity was augmented yet persisted below that of transplant donor controls.

The authors ran the immunoSEQ assay, v3.0, at survey level. Libraries were prepared by immunoSEQ multiplex PCR; TCRdb keeps only in-frame clonotypes and omits some of them. The data contain around 29,000 clones, about 95% of them singletons. Sequenced here: unsorted PBMCs, sampled 5.3 years after starting antiretroviral therapy. This receptor was obtained from a man aged 25 to 40 with HIV. The chain has TRBV7-3 and TRBJ2-7; TRBD1 matches 8 bases. The CDR3 region has the DNA TGTGCCAGCAGCTTAGGGGGGACAGGCTACGAGCAGTACTTC. Translated, it gives CASSLGGTGYEQYF. Combining the CDR3 with reference TRBV7-3 and TRBJ2-7 gives the whole variable domain GAGVSQTPSNKVTEKGKYVELRCDPISGHTALYWYRQSLGQGPEFLIYFQGTGAADDSGLPNDRFFAVRPEGSVSTLKIQRTERGDSAVYLCASSLGGTGYEQYFGPGTRLTVT.